This T cell receptor (beta chain) was recorded in a study of CD8 T cells in ankylosing spondylitis (dated by TCRdb to about 2017). For context, the study as a whole: The study profiled T cell receptor beta repertoires in healthy donors and ankylosing spondylitis patients to find disease-linked TCR variants. The full study cohort comprised some 27 ankylosing spondylitis patients and around 100 healthy donors. Samples of peripheral blood were taken, and for ankylosing spondylitis patients, synovial fluid was collected as well.

Ten or more counts support this clonotype. Its antigen is currently not known. Base qualities are missing; no much larger clone stands one base away. What the work shows at the level of the full study, not this receptor alone: Significant enrichment of the disease-linked clones was reported in matched synovial fluid samples from ankylosing spondylitis patients. The disease-linked clones showed a CD8+ phenotype and occurred at relatively low frequencies in peripheral blood. Some motif variants had previously been reported in the synovial fluid and blood of reactive arthritis patients, which suggests shared mechanisms of disease initiation. A TCR beta motif of several highly homologous amino acid variants appeared characteristic of blood from ankylosing spondylitis patients.

Counted from cysteine to phenylalanine, this CDR3 has 13 amino acids. Kept here is only the CDR3 DNA, which spans 39 bases and is read in frame from base 1. V and J lose 8 bases and 4 bases, and a span of 12 bases separates them. The listed sequencing device is Illumina HiSeq 2500. Quantitative 5'-RACE with molecular barcodes was the method used to prepare the TCR beta libraries. As for the original processing: To identify disease-linked TCR variants, a new computational method was used, one built on a probabilistic model of VDJ rearrangement. Through fastp at Q25 and MiXCR, TCRdb rebuilt clones from the public reads, retaining in-frame beta chains. Each CDR3 protein gets just one entry, which takes the most common genes and DNA from the rows behind it. These V and J calls are TCRdb output, not the study's own analysis. The table for this sample lists 450,000 to 550,000 distinct CDR3 sequences; approximately 5.3% of them were counted only once. The top ten constitute 3% to 4% of the sample.

Sequenced input: blood, either unsorted or a sorted T cell fraction (not recorded which). This clonotype originated in a male donor with ankylosing spondylitis. The chain links TRBV12-3 or TRBV12-4 with TRBJ1-3; the D gene is unclear. The DNA sequence reads TGTGCCAGCGGGAGGTATACGGGAAACACCATATATTTT. This yields the protein CASGRYTGNTIYF.